What follows is one TCR beta chain and its context. Its antigen is still unknown. No much larger clone is present one base from it, and per-base qualities are unavailable. This record belongs to a study of CD8 T cells in Susac syndrome (dated by TCRdb to between 2019 and 2020). For the study in its entirety: Whether CD8+ T cell activation and differentiation in Susac syndrome was antigen driven was tested using repertoire sequencing. The clonality of the CD8+ T cell repertoire was compared across some eleven healthy donors, roughly 14 Susac syndrome patients and 15 multiple sclerosis patients. Overall study outcomes, separate from this receptor: The TCR sequencing and HLA analysis was acknowledged to have included a relatively small number of individuals.

RNA was extracted with the RNeasy kit and roughly 0.5 to 1 ug was reverse transcribed using random hexamers. The immunoSEQ multiplex PCR assay, covering 54 Vbeta and 13 Jbeta segments, was used to amplify TCR beta CDR3 regions. PCR amplification bias was corrected using a synthetic template baseline for primer optimization and computational correction. The authors' analysis ran thus. Only productive sequences were kept, with reads annotated to V, D and J genes according to IMGT and analyzed in immunoSEQ Analyzer. Clonality was calculated as one minus the Shannon entropy normalized by log2 of the number of productive unique sequences. For each patient and control, public and private clones were evaluated within the 100 most prevalent clones. A clone was defined as Susac-specific if it was absent from the healthy and MS cohorts, from approximately 980 published viral clones and from other ImmuneACCESS disease sequences. TCRdb took the public reads, trimmed them with fastp at Q25, ran MiXCR for clone calling and kept in-frame beta chains. Entries are consolidated by CDR3 protein sequence, retaining the most common genes and DNA. TCRdb assigned the V and J calls; the authors' analysis was not used. This sample comprises some 140,000 distinct CDR3 sequences, around 85% of them detected only once. Jointly, the top ten make up roughly 0.5% of the sample.

Peripheral blood CD8+ and CD4+ T cells from healthy donors, Susac syndrome patients and multiple sclerosis patients were profiled using high-throughput TCR beta sequencing. The multiple sclerosis controls were treatment-naive patients whose relapsing-remitting disease, either stable or active, fulfilled the revised McDonald criteria. CD8+ TEMRA cells were enriched by FACS, while bulk CD8+ and CD4+ T cells were purified by magnetic negative isolation. Blood was collected in EDTA tubes and processed within 24 hours, with PBMCs isolated through density gradient centrifugation. PBMCs destined for TCR sequencing were cryopreserved in liquid nitrogen and later thawed in a 37 °C water bath. The sorted or isolated CD4+, CD8+ and CD8+ TEMRA cells reached a purity of at least 90%. V lost 5 bases and J lost 5 bases; the stretch between them is 10 bases long. The CDR3 spans 13 residues, from the cysteine through the phenylalanine. Only the CDR3 part of the read is kept: 39 bases, read in frame from the first base.

Sequenced: CD8+ T cells from PBMCs. The chain joins TRBV12-3 or TRBV12-4 to TRBJ2-1; TRBD2 is perhaps the D gene, given 6 matching bases. The sequence was obtained from a human donor with multiple sclerosis. The CDR3 protein is CASSMGLHNEQFF. The DNA sequence follows: TGTGCCAGCAGTATGGGACTCCACAATGAGCAGTTCTTC.